Below, one TCR beta chain is given with its context. Generated by immunoSEQ multiplex PCR, the TCRdb table keeps only in-frame clones and is missing some. This table has 2,000 or so clones, approximately 84% appearing once. This sample was included in a study of chemoradiotherapy in HPV16-positive cancers. This CDR3 has 14 residues. V lost 3 bases and J 8 bases, leaving 14 bases between the germline ends. Germline V gives CDR1 MRHNA, CDR2 SNTAGT. The V gene is TRBV6-4, the J gene TRBJ1-5, with TRBD1 as a possible D gene (6 bases). The sequencing here drew on tumor tissue, taken from a patient who underwent chemoradiotherapy. The clonotype was recovered from a human donor with HPV-associated anogenital cancer. The CDR3 reads CASSDLAGAKPQHF. Written as DNA, the CDR3 is TGTGCCAGCAGTGATCTGGCAGGGGCGAAGCCCCAGCATTTT.